The T cell receptor beta chain under discussion was sequenced for a study of beta chain features in type 1 diabetes. Study results and caveats: Shortening of TCRB CDR3s, moderate but significant, appeared in all four CD4+ subsets of Type 1 diabetes patients.

cDNA synthesis used the whole RNA isolate, giving expressed TCRB sequences. TCRdb keeps only in-frame clones here, not all; method: immunoSEQ multiplex PCR. In the table there are hundreds of thousands of clones, around an eighth of which are singletons. As for this clone: Its antigen is undetermined.

The germline V gene encodes CDR1 GTSNPN and CDR2 SVGIG (reference sequence). Between the trimmed V and J ends, which lost 1 base and 6 bases, there was a span of 10 bases. This CDR3 is 14 amino acids long. This clonotype was obtained from a young man with type 1 diabetes. What was sequenced was naive CD4+ T cells from blood. The chain recombines TRBV30 with TRBJ1-6, with D unresolved. CDR3 coding DNA: TGTGCCTGGAGTGAAACTTCCACTAATTCACCCCTCCACTTT. It yields the protein CAWSETSTNSPLHF.